This TCR beta chain originates from a study of T cells in Graves' hyperthyroidism and ophthalmopathy (dated by TCRdb to the late 2010s). Turning to the overall study: Peripheral blood samples were taken at the time of initial diagnosis, prior to any treatment. An independent validation cohort of 18 to 20 hyperthyroidism patients and roughly 16 patients who later progressed to ophthalmopathy tested prospective prediction of ophthalmopathy. According to the paper, TCR Vbeta CDR3 sequencing was carried out on around 140 peripheral blood samples, which came from some 41 ophthalmopathy, 70 to 80 hyperthyroidism and roughly 17 progressor patients. The study also compared thyroid tissue and blood T-cell repertoires from more than 5 Graves' hyperthyroidism patients. After sampling, hyperthyroidism patients received methimazole starting at 30 mg daily, and ophthalmopathy patients received high-dose intravenous methylprednisolone. The approximately 90 discovery patients were divided at random into training and test sets in a 7:3 ratio. TCR V-J signatures able to tell the groups apart were searched for in a discovery cohort of approximately 95 patients, of whom more than 40 had Graves' ophthalmopathy and around 56 had stable Graves' hyperthyroidism. Overall study outcomes, separate from this receptor: Sample size was not statistically predetermined, and blinding of investigators to group allocation was not performed. Most expanded thyroid clonotypes (frequency above 0.001) were also detected in blood, a finding suggesting that blood repertoires may reflect thyroid immune responses. A 13 V-J signature model separated ophthalmopathy from stable hyperthyroidism, with nearly 90% sensitivity and about 81% specificity in cross-validation and 80%/75% in testing. In validation, the model predicted progression to ophthalmopathy with approximately 71% sensitivity and about 72% specificity, a median of 6.5 months before onset.

Taken from the germline V gene, the CDR1 and CDR2 loops are SGHVS and FQNEAQ. The CDR3 covers 16 residues, taking in both the cysteine and the phenylalanine. This entry keeps only the CDR3 DNA: 48 bases, framed from base 1. V loses 6 bases of germline sequence and J loses 6 bases, and the interval between the two ends is 21 bases. The TCR beta CDR3 regions were amplified from RNA transcripts. For the first round of RT-PCR on the TCR CDR3, the HTBI primer set was used together with the Qiagen OneStep RT-PCR kit. A second multiplex PCR round built the libraries, followed by size selection and purification. The libraries were sequenced on an Illumina HiSeq2000 using paired-end 100 bp reads. In the paper's pipeline: SOAPnuke was used to process the raw data, throwing out any read that contained adapters or uncalled bases, had a mean Phred below 15, or lacked an exact constant-primer or identifier match. COPE v1.2.5 was used to merge the high-quality paired reads, and each unique nucleotide sequence was defined as a clonotype. Clonotypes were aligned to IMGT TRBV, TRBD and TRBJ reference segments using MiTCR v1.1. Only V-J combinations with frequency above 0.0001, covering about 99% of repertoires, were analysed. A TCS score was defined as the ratio between F50 (clonal expansion) and ExV (chaos), using BLOSUM62-based TCRdist between CDR3 peptides within each V-J. Welch's t-statistics and random forest reduced 514 V-J features to 10 to 15, which were used in a naive Bayes classifier (R e1071). The public reads were run again by TCRdb, first through fastp at Q25 and then through MiXCR, and only productive beta chains were kept. For every CDR3 protein sequence, its rows merge into one entry that carries the most common genes and DNA. TCRdb's processing, not the study's, gives the V and J calls here. The sample table records about 700,000 distinct CDR3 sequences; 13% to 15% of these occur just once. The ten largest clones represent roughly 10% of the sample.

This clonotype was counted at least ten times. Its antigen target is currently unknown. Base qualities were left out, and no much larger clone turns up one base away. A patient counted as having stable Graves' hyperthyroidism if no progression to ophthalmopathy occurred over 18 months of follow-up. Hyperthyroidism patients were aged 18 to 65 years and newly diagnosed, with disease duration of less than 2 months. Any patient with an uncontrolled infection, another autoimmune disease, pregnancy or lactation was excluded. Clinical symptoms, serum thyroxine and TRAb, thyroid ultrasound, and orbital computed tomography formed the basis for the diagnoses. PBMCs were separated from under 12 ml of fresh peripheral blood using Ficoll-Paque density gradient centrifugation. Total RNA was extracted with Trizol reagent, and quality was checked on an Agilent 2100 Bioanalyzer.

Recombination connected TRBV7-8 to TRBJ2-1, and the D gene may be TRBD2, 6 bases matching. The sequenced sample consisted of blood. The source of this sequence is a woman between 18 and 29 years old with Graves' hyperthyroidism. CDR3 sequence: CASSSPTGRMFNEQFF. In nucleotides, the sequence is TGTGCCAGCAGTTCCCCCACCGGGAGAATGTTCAATGAGCAGTTCTTC.